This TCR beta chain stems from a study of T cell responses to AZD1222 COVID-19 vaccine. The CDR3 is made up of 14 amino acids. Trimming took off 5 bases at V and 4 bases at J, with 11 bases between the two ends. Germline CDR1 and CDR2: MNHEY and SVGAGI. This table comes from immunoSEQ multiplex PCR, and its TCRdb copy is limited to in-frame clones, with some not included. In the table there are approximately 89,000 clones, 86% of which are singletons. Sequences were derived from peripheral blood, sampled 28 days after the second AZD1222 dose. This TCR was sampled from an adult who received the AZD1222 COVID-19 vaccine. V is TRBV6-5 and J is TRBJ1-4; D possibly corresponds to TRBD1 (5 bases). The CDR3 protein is CASSPWGRNEKLFF. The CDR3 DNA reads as TGTGCCAGCAGTCCCTGGGGCCGTAATGAAAAACTGTTTTTT.